These 24 T cell receptor beta chains share one sample of origin, sequenced in a study of blood T cells in healthy people across ages. The use of a sample-barcoded 5' primer and a J-beta primer mix characterized a second PCR of roughly 6 to 11 cycles. Via MiXCR, TCRdb re-called the 5' RACE reads, giving one row per CDR3 protein. Of 650,000 to 700,000 distinct CDR3 sequences listed, 52% are singletons. The material sequenced was blood. The receptor source for this set is a woman aged 80 or older in good health.

At least ten counts were recorded for this clonotype. The rearrangement uses TRBV6-6 and TRBJ1-6; D gene ambiguous. V lost 2 bases and J 7 bases, leaving 15 bases between the germline ends. The CDR3 is 16 residues long. Germline-derived CDR1 and CDR2 are MNHNY and SVGAGI (reference sequence). CDR3: CASSYGLGASNSPLHF. The CDR3 DNA follows: TGTGCCAGCAGTTACGGCCTCGGCGCGTCGAATTCACCCCTCCACTTT.

The V and J genes are TRBV10-3 and TRBJ2-5; tentatively, D is TRBD1 (6 bases). The better agreement between TRBJ2-7 and the DNA end casts doubt on the J call. CDR3 size: 14 residues. Germline lookup yields CDR1 ENHRY and CDR2 SYGVKD. CDR3: CAISESLDRHEQYF. DNA of the CDR3: TGTGCCATCAGTGAGTCCTTAGACAGGCACGAGCAGTACTTC.

Comments on this clonotype: A much more abundant neighbour one base away suggests this may be a read error. V usage is TRBV28 and J usage is TRBJ2-1, with D unresolved. The J call may be in error: the DNA end matches TRBJ2-7 better. This CDR3 has 16 residues. CDR1 MDHEN and CDR2 SYDVKM come from the germline V gene. The CDR3 protein is CASSLAPRVTYNEQYF. The CDR3 DNA reads as TGTGCCAGCAGTTTAGCTCCCCGGGTGACCTACAATGAGCAGTACTTC.

This clonotype was picked up many times. This sequence joins TRBV5-1 and TRBJ2-5; weak D call: TRBD2 (6 bases). In germline, CDR1 is SGHRS, CDR2 YFSETQ. The CDR3 sequence is 15 residues long. Deletions cut 4 bases from V and 4 bases from J, with 17 bases between. The CDR3 bases are TGCGCCAGCAGCCCGGCGGGACTTTCGACAGAGACCCAGTACTTC. Encoded protein: CASSPAGLSTETQYF.

There are a few counts of this clonotype. The chain links TRBV6-5 to TRBJ1-2; 8 positions agree with TRBD1. V lost 6 bases, J lost 9 bases, and 9 bases stayed unmatched. This CDR3 spans 13 amino acids. Germline V gives CDR1 MNHEY, CDR2 SVGAGI. The CDR3 region has the DNA TGTGCCAGCAGCACCCAGGACAGGGCACGCTACACCTTC. The encoded protein is CASSTQDRARYTF.

The chain employs TRBV21-1 and TRBJ2-7; TRBD1 is taken as the D call from the table, unchecked against the DNA. TRBV21-1 has pseudogene status. CDR3 length equals 19 residues. The CDR3: CASSKLGQSHQETCYEQYF. The CDR3 nucleotides read TGTGCCAGCAGCAAGCTGGGACAATCCCACCAGGAAACCTGCTACGAGCAGTACTTC.

Comment on this clonotype: Just one base apart from a much larger clone, this may be a read error. This chain links TRBV7-9 with TRBJ2-1; 14 nucleotides agree with TRBD2. This CDR3 comprises 15 residues. V shed 8 bases and J 9 bases; nucleotides not matched to a gene: 9. Germline V gene data show CDR1 as SEHNR and CDR2 as FQNEAQ (reference sequence). The CDR3 region is CASGSGTSGSREQFF. The CDR3, as DNA: TGTGCCAGCGGCTCTGGGACTAGCGGGAGTCGTGAGCAGTTCTTC.

As concerns this clonotype: Since a much larger clone is just one base distant, this may be a read error. J is TRBJ2-7 and V is TRBV20-1; tentative D call: TRBD1 (6 bases). The V gene's germline CDR1 is DFQATT and CDR2 SNEGSKA (reference sequence). The length of the CDR3 is 15 residues. The chain's CDR3 is CSAPDSGAVSCEQYF. DNA of the CDR3: TGCAGTGCTCCCGACTCAGGGGCTGTCTCCTGCGAGCAGTACTTC.

As to this clonotype: Because it lacks the conserved phenylalanine or tryptophan at the end, this CDR3 is likely a read error. The V gene is TRBV5-1, the J gene TRBJ2-1, with D possibly matching TRBD2 (6 bases). The CDR3 length is 14 residues. CDR1 and CDR2 (germline): SGHRS, YFSETQ. The CDR3 is CASSLESGGNEQFI. Here the CDR3 DNA reads TGTGCCAGCAGCTTGGAAAGTGGAGGGAATGAGCAGTTCATC.

This clonotype came up many times. The gene calls are TRBV12-3 or TRBV12-4 and TRBJ2-4, with D possibly being TRBD1 (5 bases). The CDR3 runs 17 residues. The ends were cut back, 8 bases at V and 0 bases at J, with 20 bases in the middle. Here the CDR3 reads CASGYRSGILAKNIQYF. Here the CDR3 DNA reads TGTGCCAGCGGATACCGATCAGGGATACTAGCCAAAAACATTCAGTACTTC.

The rearrangement joins TRBV5-1 to TRBJ2-3; D not resolved. The CDR3 length is 14 residues. V was clipped by 0 bases and J by 6 bases, with 11 bases between them. Germline CDR1 reads SGHRS; CDR2 reads YFSETQ. The DNA for the CDR3 is TGCGCCAGCAGCTTGGGCAGCCCGGTCGATACGCAGTATTTT. Translating it yields CASSLGSPVDTQYF.

Many counts were recorded for this clonotype. CDR3 in amino acids: CSAPETGNHEQYF. CDR3 sequence (DNA): TGCAGTGCCCCCGAGACAGGGAACCACGAGCAGTACTTC. The chain is built from TRBV20-1 and TRBJ2-7, with 7 positions matching TRBD1. V lost 6 bases, J lost 5 bases, and 10 bases stayed unmatched. From germline, CDR1 is DFQATT and CDR2 SNEGSKA (reference sequence). The CDR3 is 13 residues long.

This rearrangement joins TRBV29-1 to TRBJ2-7; tentatively, D is TRBD1 (5 bases). Germline CDR1 reads SQVTM; CDR2 reads ANQGSEA. The V end was cut by 6 bases, the J end by 7 bases, with 13 bases between. The CDR3 length is 11 residues. The CDR3 here is CSVESPGEQYF. Here the CDR3 DNA reads TGCAGCGTCGAATCCCCAGGGGAGCAGTACTTC.

Points on this clonotype: A much larger clone differs from this one at a single base, so this may be a read error. The CDR3 here is CATRLAGSSYNEQYF. CDR3 DNA: TGTGCCACCAGACTAGCGGGGAGCTCCTACAATGAGCAGTACTTC. The chain employs TRBV15 and TRBJ2-1; 10 bases fit TRBD2. Matching the DNA end better, TRBJ2-7 makes the J call doubtful. The CDR3 extends over 15 amino acids. The germline V gene has CDR1 LNHNV and CDR2 YYDKDF (reference sequence).

This clonotype showed up just a few times. The genes are TRBV6-1 and TRBJ1-6; D uncertain. This CDR3 is 14 amino acids long. CDR1 and CDR2 from the germline V gene are MNHNS and SASEGT. The V end lost 6 bases, the J end lost 5 bases, and 11 bases lay between the germline ends. The CDR3 sequence is CASRWAAHNSPLHF. The CDR3 DNA sequence: TGTGCCAGCAGGTGGGCGGCCCATAATTCACCCCTCCACTTT.

Remarks on this clonotype: A read error may account for a junction end that differs from germline. The chain has TRBV20-1 and TRBJ2-1, with TRBD2 identical over 8 bases. The CDR3 runs to 13 residues. CDR1 and CDR2 from the germline V gene are DFQATT and SNEGSKA (reference sequence). Here the CDR3 reads CSATRGGKVEQIF. The CDR3 DNA reads as TGCAGTGCTACACGGGGGGGCAAAGTTGAGCAGATCTTC.

This clonotype was seen a few times. V and J are TRBV28 and TRBJ1-5; D uncertain. There are 13 residues in the CDR3. V was cut by 6 bases and J by 0 bases, with 6 bases left in between. The germline gives CDR1 MDHEN, CDR2 SYDVKM. The CDR3 region is CASRGLSNQPQHF. The CDR3 coding sequence is TGTGCCAGCAGGGGCCTTAGCAATCAGCCCCAGCATTTT. Using reference TRBV28 and TRBJ1-5 for the parts outside the CDR3, the full variable domain is DVKVTQSSRYLVKRTGEKVFLECVQDMDHENMFWYRQDPGLGLRLIYFSYDVKMKEKGDIPEGYSVSREKKERFSLILESASTNQTSMYLCASRGLSNQPQHFGDGTRLSIL.

The chain joins TRBV2 to TRBJ2-2; the D is unclear. V shed 1 base and J shed 6 bases, with 6 bases lying between them. The CDR3 has 13 amino acids. Germline V lookup: CDR1 SNHLY, CDR2 FYNNEI. The CDR3 DNA sequence: TGTGCCAGCAGTGAAGTGGTGGCCGGGGAGCTGTTTTTT. Translated: CASSEVVAGELFF.

On this clonotype itself: A much more abundant neighbour one base away suggests this may be a read error. The V gene is TRBV7-8, the J gene TRBJ2-4, with a possible D match to TRBD2 (5 bases). The CDR3 is 12 residues long. Germline assignment: CDR1 SGHVS and CDR2 FQNEAQ. V lost 11 bases to trimming and J lost 5 bases, with 13 bases between them. DNA for the CDR3: TGTGCCGGCGGGCCGGGTGAAAACATTCAGTACTTC. Its translation: CAGGPGENIQYF. The variable domain in full, completed from reference TRBV7-8 and TRBJ2-4, reads GAGVSQSPRYKVAKRGQDVALRCDPISGHVSLFWYQQALGQGPEFLTYFQNEAQLDKSGLPSDRFFAERPEGSVSTLKIQRTQQEDSAVYLCAGGPGENIQYFGAGTRLSVL.

For this clonotype: A much larger clone differs by one base, so this may be a read error. This rearrangement joins TRBV5-1 to TRBJ2-5; 7 nucleotides agree with TRBD1. The germline CDR1 and CDR2 sequences are SGHRS and YFSETQ. This CDR3 is built from 15 residues. Trimming removed 0 bases from V and 11 bases from J; junction bases left unmatched: 13. The CDR3 protein is CASSLVAGGGNEQYF. CDR3 DNA: TGCGCCAGCAGCTTGGTGGCAGGGGGTGGGAATGAGCAGTACTTC.

This chain links TRBV27 with TRBJ2-1; 8 positions agree with TRBD2. The CDR3 extends over 17 amino acids. The trim removed 5 bases at V and 10 bases at J, leaving 19 bases unmatched. Per the germline V gene, CDR1 is MNHEY and CDR2 is SMNVEV (reference sequence). The CDR3 region is CASSKIRSGTSVSEQFF. In DNA form, the CDR3 reads TGTGCCAGCAGTAAAATCAGATCCGGGACTAGTGTGTCCGAGCAGTTCTTC.

This chain joins TRBV6-5 and TRBJ2-1, with TRBD2 matching 11 bases. Germline-derived CDR1 and CDR2 are MNHEY and SVGAGI. The CDR3 has 13 residues. V was clipped by 8 bases and J by 7 bases; unmatched bases: 4. The CDR3 loop reads CASRVAGGNEQFF. CDR3 DNA: TGTGCCAGCCGAGTAGCGGGGGGGAATGAGCAGTTCTTC.

The chain is built from TRBV12-3 or TRBV12-4 and TRBJ1-4; no reliable D call. Trimming removed 6 bases at V and 14 bases at J, with 16 bases between. The CDR3 length is 12 residues. The CDR3 reads CASSTKRRGLFF. The CDR3 DNA sequence: TGTGCCAGCAGCACAAAGAGGCGAGGGCTGTTTTTT.

Regarding this clonotype: The junction and the germline gene differ at one end; a read error may be behind it. The V and J genes are TRBV28 and TRBJ1-2; 10 bases align to TRBD1. Looked up from germline, CDR1 is MDHEN and CDR2 is SYDVKM. The CDR3 has 15 amino acids. The DNA for the CDR3 is TGTGCCAACAGTTTACCGGGACAGGGGAACTATGGCTACACCTTC. It yields the protein CANSLPGQGNYGYTF.